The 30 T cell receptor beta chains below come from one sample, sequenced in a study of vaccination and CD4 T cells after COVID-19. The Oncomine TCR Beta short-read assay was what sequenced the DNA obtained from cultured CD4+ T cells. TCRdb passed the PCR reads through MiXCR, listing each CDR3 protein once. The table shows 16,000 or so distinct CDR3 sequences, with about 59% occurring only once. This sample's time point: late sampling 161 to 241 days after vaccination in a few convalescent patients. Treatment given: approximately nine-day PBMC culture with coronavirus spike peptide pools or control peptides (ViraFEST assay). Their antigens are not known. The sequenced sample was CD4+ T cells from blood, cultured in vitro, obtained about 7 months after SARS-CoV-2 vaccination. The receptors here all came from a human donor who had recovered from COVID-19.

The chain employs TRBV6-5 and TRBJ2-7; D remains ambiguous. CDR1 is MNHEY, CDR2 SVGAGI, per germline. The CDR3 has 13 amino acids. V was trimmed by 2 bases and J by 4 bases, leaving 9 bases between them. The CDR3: CASSYGNEYEQYF. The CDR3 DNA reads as TGTGCCAGCAGTTACGGGAATGAGTACGAGCAGTACTTC.

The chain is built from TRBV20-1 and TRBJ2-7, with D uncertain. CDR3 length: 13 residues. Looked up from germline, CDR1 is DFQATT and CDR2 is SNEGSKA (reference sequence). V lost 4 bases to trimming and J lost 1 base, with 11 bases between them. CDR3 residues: CSATTKESYEQYF. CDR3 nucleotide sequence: TGCAGTGCTACTACTAAAGAATCCTACGAGCAGTACTTC.

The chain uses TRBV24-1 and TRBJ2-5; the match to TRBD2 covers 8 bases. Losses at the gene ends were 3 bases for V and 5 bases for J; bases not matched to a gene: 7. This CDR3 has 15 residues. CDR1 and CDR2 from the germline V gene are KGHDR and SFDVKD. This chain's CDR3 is CATSDPLAGGETQYF. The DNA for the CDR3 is TGTGCCACCAGTGATCCTCTAGCGGGCGGGGAGACCCAGTACTTC.

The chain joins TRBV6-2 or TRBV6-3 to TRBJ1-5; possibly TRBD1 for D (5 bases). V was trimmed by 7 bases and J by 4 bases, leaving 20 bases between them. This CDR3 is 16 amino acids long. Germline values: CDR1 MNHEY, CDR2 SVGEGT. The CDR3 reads CASTTLFKGYNQPQHF. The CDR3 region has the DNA TGTGCCAGCACCACGCTTTTTAAGGGGTATAATCAGCCCCAGCATTTT.

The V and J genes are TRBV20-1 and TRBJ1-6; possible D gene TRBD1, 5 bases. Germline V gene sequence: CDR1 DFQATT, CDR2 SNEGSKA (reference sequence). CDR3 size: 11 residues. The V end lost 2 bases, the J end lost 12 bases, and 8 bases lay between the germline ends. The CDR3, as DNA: TGCAGTGCTAGATTAGGGGAACCCCTCCACTTT. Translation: CSARLGEPLHF.

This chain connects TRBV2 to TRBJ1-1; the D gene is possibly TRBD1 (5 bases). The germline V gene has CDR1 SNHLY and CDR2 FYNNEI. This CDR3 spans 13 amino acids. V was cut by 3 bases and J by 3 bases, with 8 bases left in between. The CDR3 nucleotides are TGTGCCAGCAGTGAGGGACTGGACACTGAAGCTTTCTTT. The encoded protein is CASSEGLDTEAFF.

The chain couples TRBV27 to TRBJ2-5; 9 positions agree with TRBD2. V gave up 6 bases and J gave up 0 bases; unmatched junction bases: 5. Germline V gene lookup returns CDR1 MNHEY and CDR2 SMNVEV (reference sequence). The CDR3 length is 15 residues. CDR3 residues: CASRRRLADQETQYF. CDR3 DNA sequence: TGTGCCAGCAGAAGAAGACTAGCGGACCAAGAGACCCAGTACTTC.

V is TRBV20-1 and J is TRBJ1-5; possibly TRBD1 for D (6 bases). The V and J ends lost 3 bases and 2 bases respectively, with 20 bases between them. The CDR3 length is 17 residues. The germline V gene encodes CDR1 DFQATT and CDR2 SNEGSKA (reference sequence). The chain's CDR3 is CSASLWGRGAGNQPQHF. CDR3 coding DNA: TGCAGTGCTAGTTTATGGGGACGGGGGGCCGGCAATCAGCCCCAGCATTTT.

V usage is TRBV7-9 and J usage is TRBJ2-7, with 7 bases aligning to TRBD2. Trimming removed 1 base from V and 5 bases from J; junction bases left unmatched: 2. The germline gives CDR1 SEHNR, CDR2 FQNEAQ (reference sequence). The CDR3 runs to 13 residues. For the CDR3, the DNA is TGTGCCAGCAGCTTAGGGGGGGGGAACGAGCAGTACTTC. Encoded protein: CASSLGGGNEQYF.

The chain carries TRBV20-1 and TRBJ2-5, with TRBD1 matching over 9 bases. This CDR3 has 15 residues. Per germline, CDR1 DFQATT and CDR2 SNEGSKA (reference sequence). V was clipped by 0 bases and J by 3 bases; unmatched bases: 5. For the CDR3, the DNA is TGCAGTGCTAGAGATCCGGACAGGGGAAAAGAGACCCAGTACTTC. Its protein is CSARDPDRGKETQYF.

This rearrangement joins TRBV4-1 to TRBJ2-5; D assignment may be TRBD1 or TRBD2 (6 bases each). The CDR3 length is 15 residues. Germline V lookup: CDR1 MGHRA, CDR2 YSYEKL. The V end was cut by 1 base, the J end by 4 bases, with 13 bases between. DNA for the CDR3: TGCGCCAGCAGCCAAGTCTCCAGGGGAGGAGAGACCCAGTACTTC. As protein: CASSQVSRGGETQYF.

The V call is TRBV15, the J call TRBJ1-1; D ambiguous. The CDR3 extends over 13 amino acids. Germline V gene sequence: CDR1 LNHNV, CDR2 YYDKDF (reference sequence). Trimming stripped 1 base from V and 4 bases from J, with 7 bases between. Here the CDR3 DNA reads TGTGCCACCAGCAGAGCTACGGGCACTGAAGCTTTCTTT. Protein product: CATSRATGTEAFF.

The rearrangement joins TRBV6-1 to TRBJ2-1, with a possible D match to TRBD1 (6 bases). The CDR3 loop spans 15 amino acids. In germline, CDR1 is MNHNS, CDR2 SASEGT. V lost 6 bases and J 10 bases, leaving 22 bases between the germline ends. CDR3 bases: TGTGCCAGCAGCCCCCGGGACACCATCAGGGGCGAGCAGTTCTTC. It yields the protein CASSPRDTIRGEQFF.

CDR3 loop: CASSPGTSGMGEQYF. CDR3 coding DNA: TGCGCCAGCAGCCCCGGGACTAGCGGCATGGGCGAGCAGTACTTC. The chain combines TRBV5-1 with TRBJ2-7, with 11 positions matching TRBD2. Germline CDR1 and CDR2: SGHRS and YFSETQ. The CDR3 sequence is 15 residues long. Unmatched junction bases numbered 9, after V lost 4 bases and J lost 6 bases. Based on the CDR3 plus reference TRBV5-1 and TRBJ2-7, the full variable domain is KAGVTQTPRYLIKTRGQQVTLSCSPISGHRSVSWYQQTPGQGLQFLFEYFSETQRNKGNFPGRFSGRQFSNSRSEMNVSTLELGDSALYLCASSPGTSGMGEQYFGPGTRLTVT.

Written as DNA, the CDR3 is TGTGCCGCTCGGCGAGATGCTGAAGCTTTCTTT. Translated: CAARRDAEAFF. V usage is TRBV10-3 and J usage is TRBJ1-1; D not resolved. CDR1 and CDR2 (germline): ENHRY, SYGVKD. The CDR3 length is 11 residues. V was clipped by 11 bases and J by 6 bases, with 13 bases between them.

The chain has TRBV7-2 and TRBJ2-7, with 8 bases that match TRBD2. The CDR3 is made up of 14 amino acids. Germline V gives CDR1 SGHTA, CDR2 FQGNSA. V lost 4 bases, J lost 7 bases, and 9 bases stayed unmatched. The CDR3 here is CASSWSGTRREQYF. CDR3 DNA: TGTGCCAGCAGCTGGTCCGGGACTAGAAGGGAGCAGTACTTC.

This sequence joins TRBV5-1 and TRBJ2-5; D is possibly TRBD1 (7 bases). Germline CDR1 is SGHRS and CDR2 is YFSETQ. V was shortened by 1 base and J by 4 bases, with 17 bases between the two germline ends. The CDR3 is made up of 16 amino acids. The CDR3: CASSLYPGGQPETQYF. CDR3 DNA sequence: TGCGCCAGCAGCTTGTATCCCGGGGGACAGCCAGAGACCCAGTACTTC.

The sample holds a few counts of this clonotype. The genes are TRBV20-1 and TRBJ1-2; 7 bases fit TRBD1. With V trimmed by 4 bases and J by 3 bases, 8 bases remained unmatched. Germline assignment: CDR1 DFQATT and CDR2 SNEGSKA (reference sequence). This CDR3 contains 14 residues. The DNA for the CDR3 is TGCAGTGCTACGCCAATCGACAGGGACTATGGCTACACCTTC. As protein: CSATPIDRDYGYTF.

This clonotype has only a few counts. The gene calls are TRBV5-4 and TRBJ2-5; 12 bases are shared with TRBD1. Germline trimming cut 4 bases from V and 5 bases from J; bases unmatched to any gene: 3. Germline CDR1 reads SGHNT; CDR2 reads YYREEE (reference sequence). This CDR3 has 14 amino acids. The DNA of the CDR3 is TGTGCCAGCAGCCGGGGACAGGGGGCGGAGACCCAGTACTTC. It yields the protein CASSRGQGAETQYF. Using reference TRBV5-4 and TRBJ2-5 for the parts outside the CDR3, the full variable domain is ETGVTQSPTHLIKTRGQQVTLRCSSQSGHNTVSWYQQALGQGPQFIFQYYREEENGRGNFPPRFSGLQFPNYSSELNVNALELDDSALYLCASSRGQGAETQYFGPGTRLLVL.

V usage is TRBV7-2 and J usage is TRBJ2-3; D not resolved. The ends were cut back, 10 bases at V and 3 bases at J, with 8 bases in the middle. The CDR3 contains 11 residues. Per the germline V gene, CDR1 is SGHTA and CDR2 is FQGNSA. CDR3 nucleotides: TGTGCCACCCGGTGGACAGATACGCAGTATTTT. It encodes CATRWTDTQYF. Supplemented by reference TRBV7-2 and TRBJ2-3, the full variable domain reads GAGVSQSPSNKVTEKGKDVELRCDPISGHTALYWYRQSLGQGLEFLIYFQGNSAPDKSGLPSDRFSAERTGGSVSTLTIQRTQQEDSAVYLCATRWTDTQYFGPGTRLTVL.

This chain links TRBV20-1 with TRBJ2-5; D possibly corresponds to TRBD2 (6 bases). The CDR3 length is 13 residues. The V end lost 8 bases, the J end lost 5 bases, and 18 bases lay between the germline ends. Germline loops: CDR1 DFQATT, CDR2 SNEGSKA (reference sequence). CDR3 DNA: TGCAGTACAATGGAGGGAGTGGAGGAGACCCAGTACTTC. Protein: CSTMEGVEETQYF.

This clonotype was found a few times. In nucleotides, the CDR3 is TGCAGTGCTTCTGCCCGGGACAGGGGCGATTCACCCCTCCACTTT. Translated, it gives CSASARDRGDSPLHF. This chain joins TRBV20-1 and TRBJ1-6; 10 positions agree with TRBD1. In germline, CDR1 is DFQATT, CDR2 SNEGSKA (reference sequence). This CDR3 has 15 residues. J lost 8 bases, V lost 5 bases, and 9 bases had no gene match.

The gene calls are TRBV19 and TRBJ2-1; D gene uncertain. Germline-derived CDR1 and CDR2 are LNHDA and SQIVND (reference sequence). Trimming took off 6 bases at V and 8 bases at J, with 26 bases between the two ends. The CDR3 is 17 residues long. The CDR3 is CASRPTGPRKRKDEQFF. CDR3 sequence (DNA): TGTGCCAGTAGGCCCACCGGGCCCCGTAAGAGAAAGGATGAGCAGTTCTTC. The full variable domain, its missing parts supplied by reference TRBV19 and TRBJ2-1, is DGGITQSPKYLFRKEGQNVTLSCEQNLNHDAMYWYRQDPGQGLRLIYYSQIVNDFQKGDIAEGYSVSREKKESFPLTVTSAQKNPTAFYLCASRPTGPRKRKDEQFFGPGTRLTVL.

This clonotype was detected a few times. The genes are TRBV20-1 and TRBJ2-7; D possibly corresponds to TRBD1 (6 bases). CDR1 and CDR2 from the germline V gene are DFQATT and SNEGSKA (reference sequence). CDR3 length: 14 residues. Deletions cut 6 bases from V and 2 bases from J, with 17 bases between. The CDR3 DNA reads TGCAGTGCAGGGCGCAGGACAGCCACCTACGAGCAGTACTTC. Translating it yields CSAGRRTATYEQYF.

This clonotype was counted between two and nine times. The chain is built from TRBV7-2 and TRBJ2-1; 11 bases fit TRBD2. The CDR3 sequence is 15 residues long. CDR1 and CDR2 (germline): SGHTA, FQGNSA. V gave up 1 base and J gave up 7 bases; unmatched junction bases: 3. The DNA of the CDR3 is TGTGCCAGCAGCTTAGGACTAGCGGGGAATAATGAGCAGTTCTTC. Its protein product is CASSLGLAGNNEQFF.

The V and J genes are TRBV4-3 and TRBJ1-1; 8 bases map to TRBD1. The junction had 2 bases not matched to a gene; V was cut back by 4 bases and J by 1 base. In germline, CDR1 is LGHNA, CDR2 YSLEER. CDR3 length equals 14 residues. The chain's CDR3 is CASSLQGGNTEAFF. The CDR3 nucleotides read TGCGCCAGCAGCCTACAGGGGGGGAACACTGAAGCTTTCTTT.

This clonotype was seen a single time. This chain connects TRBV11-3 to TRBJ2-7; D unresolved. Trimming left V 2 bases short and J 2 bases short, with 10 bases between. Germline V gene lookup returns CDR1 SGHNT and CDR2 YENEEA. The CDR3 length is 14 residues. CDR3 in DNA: TGTGCCAGCAGCTTACGAGTTGTTCCCTACGAGCAGTACTTC. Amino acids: CASSLRVVPYEQYF.

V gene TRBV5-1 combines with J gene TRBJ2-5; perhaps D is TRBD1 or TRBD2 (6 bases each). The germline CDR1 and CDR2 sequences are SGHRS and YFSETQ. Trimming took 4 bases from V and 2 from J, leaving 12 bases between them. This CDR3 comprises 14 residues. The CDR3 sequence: CASSRGGRQETQYF. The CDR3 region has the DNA TGCGCCAGCAGCCGAGGGGGGCGGCAAGAGACCCAGTACTTC. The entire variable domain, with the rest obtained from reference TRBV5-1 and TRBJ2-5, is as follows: KAGVTQTPRYLIKTRGQQVTLSCSPISGHRSVSWYQQTPGQGLQFLFEYFSETQRNKGNFPGRFSGRQFSNSRSEMNVSTLELGDSALYLCASSRGGRQETQYFGPGTRLLVL.

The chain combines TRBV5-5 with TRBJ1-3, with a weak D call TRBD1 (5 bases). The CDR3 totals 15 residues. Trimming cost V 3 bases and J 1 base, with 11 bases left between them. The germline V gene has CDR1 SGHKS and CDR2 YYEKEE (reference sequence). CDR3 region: CASSWGWESGNTIYF. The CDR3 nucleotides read TGTGCCAGCAGCTGGGGCTGGGAATCTGGAAACACCATATATTTT.

CDR3 sequence reads: CASSRDRGFEQPQHF. Here the CDR3 DNA reads TGTGCCAGCAGTCGGGACAGGGGGTTTGAGCAGCCCCAGCATTTT. The chain couples TRBV2 to TRBJ1-5; 11 nucleotides align to TRBD1. The junction had 7 bases not matched to a gene; V was cut back by 5 bases and J by 7 bases. Germline CDR1 is SNHLY and CDR2 is FYNNEI. This CDR3 contains 15 residues.